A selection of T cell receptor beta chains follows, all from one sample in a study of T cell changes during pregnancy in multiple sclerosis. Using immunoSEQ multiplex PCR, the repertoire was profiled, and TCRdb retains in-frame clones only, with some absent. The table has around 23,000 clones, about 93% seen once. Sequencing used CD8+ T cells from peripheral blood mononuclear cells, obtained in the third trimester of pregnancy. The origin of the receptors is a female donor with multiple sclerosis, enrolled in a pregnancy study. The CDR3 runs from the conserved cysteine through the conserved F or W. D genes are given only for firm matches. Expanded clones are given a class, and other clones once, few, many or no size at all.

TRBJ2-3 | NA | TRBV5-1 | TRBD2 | CASGQGLGRTSSYTDTQYF | TGCGCCAGCGGTCAGGGTCTCGGGAGGACCTCTTCATACACAGATACGCAGTATTTT
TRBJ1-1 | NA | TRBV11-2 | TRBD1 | CASSIPGQDNMNTEAFF | TGTGCCAGCAGCATTCCGGGACAGGATAATATGAACACTGAAGCTTTCTTT
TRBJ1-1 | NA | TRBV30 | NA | CALGRVRTEAFF | TGTGCCCTCGGTCGAGTCCGCACTGAAGCTTTCTTT
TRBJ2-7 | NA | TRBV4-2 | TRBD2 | CASSQEGAGENEQYF | TGTGCCAGCAGCCAGGAGGGAGCGGGAGAAAACGAGCAGTACTTC
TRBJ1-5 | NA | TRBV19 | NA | CASSIRGANVQPQHF | TGTGCCAGTAGTATTCGGGGGGCAAATGTTCAGCCCCAGCATTTT
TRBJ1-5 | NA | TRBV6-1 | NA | CASSEVRGRGDQPQHF | TGTGCCAGCAGTGAAGTGCGAGGGAGGGGGGATCAGCCCCAGCATTTT
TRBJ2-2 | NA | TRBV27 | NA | CASSLSVGNTGELFF | TGTGCCAGCAGTTTATCGGTCGGTAACACCGGGGAGCTGTTTTTT
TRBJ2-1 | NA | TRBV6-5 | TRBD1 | CASSQPGQGIHEQFF | TGTGCCAGCAGTCAACCGGGACAGGGTATTCATGAGCAGTTCTTC
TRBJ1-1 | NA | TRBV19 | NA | CASSMGSWGVHTEAFF | TGTGCCAGTAGTATGGGAAGTTGGGGGGTTCATACTGAAGCTTTCTTT
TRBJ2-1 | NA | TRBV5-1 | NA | CASRPLQSESPYNEQFF | TGCGCCAGCAGACCCCTCCAGTCGGAGTCACCTTACAATGAGCAGTTCTTC
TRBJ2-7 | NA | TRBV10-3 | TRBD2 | CASSGRPPYEQYF | TGTGCCAGTAGCGGGAGGCCTCCCTACGAGCAGTACTTC
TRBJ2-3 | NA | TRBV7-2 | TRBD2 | CASSPGGLAGEGTDTQYF | TGTGCCAGCAGCCCCGGGGGACTAGCGGGAGAGGGCACAGATACGCAGTATTTT
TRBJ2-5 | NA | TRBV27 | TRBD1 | CASSFRGDRAETQYF | TGTGCCAGCAGTTTTAGGGGGGACAGGGCCGAGACCCAGTACTTC
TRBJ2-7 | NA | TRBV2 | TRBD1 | CASRGRDREFEQYF | TGTGCCAGCAGGGGCCGGGACAGGGAATTCGAGCAGTACTTC
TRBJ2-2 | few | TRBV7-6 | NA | CASSPEPSAVTGELFF | TGTGCCAGCAGCCCCGAACCTAGCGCCGTCACCGGGGAGCTGTTTTTT
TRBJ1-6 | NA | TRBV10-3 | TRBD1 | CAISLSGTGKGGNSPLHF | TGTGCCATCAGCCTATCTGGGACAGGGAAAGGGGGCAATTCACCCCTCCACTTT
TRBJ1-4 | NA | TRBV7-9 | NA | CASSPEARVNEKLFF | TGTGCCAGCAGCCCCGAGGCACGAGTTAATGAAAAACTGTTTTTT
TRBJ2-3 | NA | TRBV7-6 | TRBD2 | CASSWTSGGTDTQYF | TGTGCCAGCAGCTGGACTAGCGGGGGCACAGATACGCAGTATTTT
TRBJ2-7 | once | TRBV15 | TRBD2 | CATSTSLGGDGGTEQYF | TGTGCCACCAGCACCTCTCTGGGGGGGGACGGGGGGACCGAGCAGTACTTC
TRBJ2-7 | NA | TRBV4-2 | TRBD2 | CASSQEQRGPYEQYF | TGTGCCAGCAGCCAAGAACAGCGGGGGCCCTACGAGCAGTACTTC
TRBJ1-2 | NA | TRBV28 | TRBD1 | CASSRLGGGDPYGYTF | TGTGCCAGCAGTCGCCTAGGGGGCGGGGACCCCTATGGCTACACCTTC
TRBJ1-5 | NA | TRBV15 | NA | CATSSPDSNQPQHF | TGTGCCACCTCGTCCCCAGATAGCAATCAGCCCCAGCATTTT
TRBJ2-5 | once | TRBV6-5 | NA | CASRPLKGEETQYF | TGTGCCAGCAGGCCTTTAAAGGGGGAAGAGACCCAGTACTTC
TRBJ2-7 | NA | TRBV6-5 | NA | CASSYYPGGYEQYF | TGTGCCAGCAGTTACTATCCCGGGGGTTACGAGCAGTACTTC
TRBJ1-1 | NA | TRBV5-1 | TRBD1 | CASSIRQGGTEAFF | TGCGCCAGCAGCATCCGACAGGGAGGAACTGAAGCTTTCTTT
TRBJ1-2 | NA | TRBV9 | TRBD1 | CASSVDLTGVGFGYTF | TGTGCCAGCAGCGTAGATTTGACAGGGGTGGGGTTTGGCTACACCTTC
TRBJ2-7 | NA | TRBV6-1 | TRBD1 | CASSPGGQGWYEQYF | TGTGCCAGCAGTCCTGGCGGACAGGGGTGGTACGAGCAGTACTTC
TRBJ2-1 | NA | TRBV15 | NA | CATSRAGAGYNEQFF | TGTGCCACCAGCAGAGCTGGAGCGGGTTACAATGAGCAGTTCTTC
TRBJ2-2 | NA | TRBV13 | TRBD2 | CASSSWGAGGTNTGELFF | TGTGCCAGCAGCTCCTGGGGGGCGGGAGGGACGAACACCGGGGAGCTGTTTTTT
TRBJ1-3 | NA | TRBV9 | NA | CASFLWGDTIYF | NA
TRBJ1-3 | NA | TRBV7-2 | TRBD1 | CASSLNDRGLGNTIYF | TGTGCCAGCAGCTTAAACGACAGGGGGCTCGGAAACACCATATATTTT
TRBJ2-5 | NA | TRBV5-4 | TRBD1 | CASRSGGRETQYF | TGTGCCAGCAGGTCAGGGGGAAGAGAGACCCAGTACTTC
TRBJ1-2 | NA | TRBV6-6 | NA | CASSYSEDTRYGYTF | TGTGCCAGCAGTTACTCTGAAGACACACGTTATGGCTACACCTTC
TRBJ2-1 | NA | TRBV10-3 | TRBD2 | CAIRDNRGISGRPSYNEQFF | TGTGCCATCAGGGACAATAGGGGGATTAGCGGGAGGCCCTCCTACAATGAGCAGTTCTTC
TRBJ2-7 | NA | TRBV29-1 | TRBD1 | CSVEDRTLYEQYF | TGCAGCGTTGAGGACAGGACGCTCTACGAGCAGTACTTC
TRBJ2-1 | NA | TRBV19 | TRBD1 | CASSPGQGGEQFF | TGTGCCAGTAGCCCGGGACAGGGGGGCGAGCAGTTCTTC
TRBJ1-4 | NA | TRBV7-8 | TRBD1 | CASSLPGQGGEKLFF | TGTGCCAGCAGCTTACCGGGACAGGGAGGCGAAAAACTGTTTTTT
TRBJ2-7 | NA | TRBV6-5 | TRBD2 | CASSYGISGRGYEQYF | TGTGCCAGCAGTTACGGGATTAGCGGGAGGGGGTACGAGCAGTACTTC
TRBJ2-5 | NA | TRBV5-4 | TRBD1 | CASSPPTGSETQYF | TGTGCCAGCAGCCCCCCGACAGGGTCAGAGACCCAGTACTTC
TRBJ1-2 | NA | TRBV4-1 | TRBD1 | CASSQETGTGGLYGYTF | TGCGCCAGCAGCCAGGAAACCGGGACAGGGGGGCTCTATGGCTACACCTTC
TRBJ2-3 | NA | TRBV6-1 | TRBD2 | CASSEALAGGTDTQYF | TGTGCCAGCAGTGAAGCGCTAGCGGGAGGCACAGATACGCAGTATTTT
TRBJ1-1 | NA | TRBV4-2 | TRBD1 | CASSQYLQGADTEAFF | TGTGCCAGCAGCCAATACTTACAGGGGGCGGACACTGAAGCTTTCTTT
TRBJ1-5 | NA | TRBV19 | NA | CASGTLNQPQHF | TGTGCCAGTGGGACATTAAATCAGCCCCAGCATTTT
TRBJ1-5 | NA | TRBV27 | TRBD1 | CASSLWAGDRERGGAQHF | TGTGCCAGCAGTTTATGGGCTGGGGACAGGGAAAGGGGTGGAGCCCAGCATTTT
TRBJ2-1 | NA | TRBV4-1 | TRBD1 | CASSQLAGTGSNNEQFF | TGCGCCAGCAGCCAGCTAGCCGGGACAGGGTCTAACAATGAGCAGTTCTTC
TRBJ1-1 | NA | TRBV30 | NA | CAWSVGGERGLNTEAFF | TGTGCCTGGAGTGTAGGGGGGGAGAGAGGCTTGAACACTGAAGCTTTCTTT
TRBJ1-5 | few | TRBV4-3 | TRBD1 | CASSHYRGSNQPQHF | TGCGCCAGCAGCCACTACAGGGGAAGCAATCAGCCCCAGCATTTT
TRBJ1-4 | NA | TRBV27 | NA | CASSLYADNEKLFF | TGTGCCAGCAGTTTATATGCAGATAATGAAAAACTGTTTTTT
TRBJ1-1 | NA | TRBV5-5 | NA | CASSSDRGEPMNTEAFF | TGTGCCAGCAGCTCCGACCGAGGTGAACCTATGAACACTGAAGCTTTCTTT
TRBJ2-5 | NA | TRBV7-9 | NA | CASRPGLVETQYF | TGTGCCAGCCGACCGGGACTCGTGGAGACCCAGTACTTC
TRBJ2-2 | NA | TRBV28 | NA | CASSLTGAGHHTGELFF | TGTGCCAGCAGTTTAACTGGGGCGGGGCATCACACCGGGGAGCTGTTTTTT
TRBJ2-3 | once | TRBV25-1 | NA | CASREDSTDTQYF | TGTGCCAGCAGGGAGGACAGCACAGATACGCAGTATTTT
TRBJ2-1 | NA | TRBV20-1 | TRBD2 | CMWAGVNEQFF | TGCATGTGGGCGGGGGTCAATGAGCAGTTCTTC
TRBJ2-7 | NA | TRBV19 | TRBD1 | CATGQGPPYEQYF | TGTGCCACCGGACAGGGGCCACCCTACGAGCAGTACTTC
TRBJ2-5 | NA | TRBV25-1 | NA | CASSALGETQYF | TGTGCCAGCAGTGCCCTCGGAGAGACCCAGTACTTC
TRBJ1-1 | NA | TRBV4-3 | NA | CASSQEGVGGNTEAFF | TGCGCCAGCAGCCAAGAAGGGGTGGGCGGCAACACTGAAGCTTTCTTT
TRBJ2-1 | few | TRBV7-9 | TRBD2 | CASSSSDLTSGGNNEQFF | TGTGCCAGCAGCTCCTCCGACCTCACTAGCGGGGGGAACAATGAGCAGTTCTTC